The next 22 T cell receptor beta chains were all read from a single sample in a study of human T cells and chemical hapten exposure. TCRdb re-called the RACE reads with MiXCR, one entry per CDR3 protein. The sample lists hundreds of thousands of distinct CDR3 sequences; nearly 6.5% were seen once. As to time point: patch test 2, 6 weeks after DPC sensitization. Regarding treatment: therapeutic diphenylcyclopropenone sensitization with weekly scalp DPC. The sample here was whole blood, taken in connection with sensitization to the hapten diphenylcyclopropenone (DPC). Receptor source: a woman between 18 and 29 years old with alopecia areata. Some clones in this sample may be carry-over from other donors' samples.

J is TRBJ2-7 and V is TRBV4-1, with D unresolved. Trimming took off 1 base at V and 1 base at J, with 5 bases between the two ends. CDR1 MGHRA and CDR2 YSYEKL come from the germline V gene. This CDR3 region has 13 residues. CDR3 sequence reads: CASSQAFSYEQYF. The CDR3 DNA is TGCGCCAGCAGCCAAGCTTTTTCCTACGAGCAGTACTTC.

The chain is built from TRBV5-1 and TRBJ2-3; D call uncertain. The germline CDR1 and CDR2 sequences are SGHRS and YFSETQ. This CDR3 contains 15 residues. Trimming shortened V by 1 base and J by 0 bases, and 9 bases separated the two germline ends. This CDR3 reads CASSLQGLSTDTQYF. As DNA, the CDR3 is TGCGCCAGCAGCTTGCAAGGGCTAAGCACAGATACGCAGTATTTT.

In this sample, this clonotype turned up many times. V usage is TRBV29-1 and J usage is TRBJ1-5, with TRBD1 matching 9 bases. The CDR3 extends over 13 amino acids. CDR1 is SQVTM, CDR2 ANQGSEA, per germline. J gave up 4 bases and V 6 bases, and 4 bases lay outside the gene matches. CDR3 in amino acids: CSVIDRGNQPQHF. As DNA, the CDR3 is TGCAGCGTCATCGACAGGGGGAATCAGCCCCAGCATTTT.

This clonotype occurred many times. The rearrangement joins TRBV6-1 to TRBJ1-2; D not certain. The CDR3 length is 13 residues. The V gene's germline CDR1 is MNHNS and CDR2 SASEGT. V was shortened by 2 bases and J by 5 bases, with 9 bases between the two germline ends. The CDR3: CASSEFIIYGYTF. CDR3 bases: TGTGCCAGCAGTGAATTTATCATTTATGGCTACACCTTC.

This clonotype was seen many times. This sequence joins TRBV19 and TRBJ1-2; D is possibly TRBD1 (5 bases). V was trimmed by 6 bases and J by 4 bases, leaving 18 bases between them. Germline V gene data show CDR1 as LNHDA and CDR2 as SQIVND (reference sequence). This CDR3 region has 15 residues. The chain's CDR3 is CASSLNAGILYGYTF. The CDR3 DNA reads TGTGCCAGTAGCCTCAATGCAGGGATACTCTATGGCTACACCTTC.

This clonotype has just a few counts. The chain joins TRBV28 to TRBJ2-7; D is possibly TRBD2 (6 bases). The CDR3 runs to 10 residues. The germline gives CDR1 MDHEN, CDR2 SYDVKM. V gave up 8 bases and J gave up 4 bases, with 6 bases separating them. This chain's CDR3 is CASGGYEQYF. The CDR3 DNA reads TGTGCCAGCGGAGGGTACGAGCAGTACTTC.

The V call is TRBV9, the J call TRBJ1-4, with D hard to call. The germline V and J ends were trimmed by 3 bases and 5 bases, with 11 bases remaining between them. The CDR3 consists of 14 residues. Germline CDR1 SGDLS, CDR2 YYNGEE. The CDR3 nucleotides are TGTGCCAGCAGCGGCACCTCATCAAATGAAAAACTGTTTTTT. Its protein is CASSGTSSNEKLFF.

This clonotype was found many times. The J gene is TRBJ1-6, the V gene TRBV5-1; weak D call: TRBD1 (6 bases). There are 18 residues in the CDR3. The germline V gene encodes CDR1 SGHRS and CDR2 YFSETQ. Trimming removed 0 bases from V and 0 bases from J, with 13 bases in between. CDR3 in DNA: TGCGCCAGCAGCTTGGGGACAGAATGGAGCTCCTATAATTCACCCCTCCACTTT. It encodes CASSLGTEWSSYNSPLHF.

The V and J genes are TRBV4-2 and TRBJ2-3; 10 nucleotides line up with TRBD2. Per germline, CDR1 LGHNA and CDR2 YNFKEQ. The CDR3 covers 17 residues. Trimming took 0 bases from V and 4 from J; bases not matched to a gene: 7. Here the CDR3 reads CASSQENSGGPADTQYF. The CDR3 DNA reads TGTGCCAGCAGCCAAGAGAATAGCGGGGGGCCGGCAGATACGCAGTATTTT.

This clonotype showed up many times. This chain uses TRBV28 with TRBJ2-7; D is undetermined. V lost 5 bases, J lost 1 base, and 9 bases lay in between. Germline CDR1 MDHEN, CDR2 SYDVKM. The CDR3 contains 13 residues. The chain's CDR3 is CASSLDVSYEQYF. The CDR3 bases are TGTGCCAGCAGTCTGGACGTATCCTACGAGCAGTACTTC.

The V and J genes are TRBV7-2 and TRBJ2-1; possibly TRBD1 for D (5 bases). The CDR3 consists of 13 residues. The V end was cut by 8 bases, the J end by 0 bases, with 8 bases between. Germline CDR1 and CDR2: SGHTA and FQGNSA. In nucleotides, the CDR3 is TGTGCCAGCGGGGCGACCTCCTACAATGAGCAGTTCTTC. Encoded protein: CASGATSYNEQFF.

This clonotype was found a few times. This rearrangement joins TRBV5-1 to TRBJ1-4; the D is unclear. Trimming removed 0 bases from V and 6 bases from J, with 6 bases in between. This CDR3 has 13 residues. The germline gives CDR1 SGHRS, CDR2 YFSETQ. The CDR3 DNA follows: TGCGCCAGCAGCTTGGGGGAATATGAAAAACTGTTTTTT. Its protein is CASSLGEYEKLFF.

This clonotype was counted ten times or more. The chain links TRBV29-1 to TRBJ2-1, with D unclear. The germline gives CDR1 SQVTM, CDR2 ANQGSEA. Trimming cost V 7 bases and J 4 bases, with 8 bases left between them. CDR3 length equals 11 residues. CDR3 DNA: TGCAGCGCCCTGTATTACAATGAGCAGTTCTTC. Its translation is CSALYYNEQFF.

This chain joins TRBV7-6 and TRBJ1-6, with D uncertain. This CDR3 has 14 amino acids. Germline CDR1 SGHVS, CDR2 FNYEAQ. V shed 2 bases and J shed 10 bases, with 12 bases lying between them. CDR3 amino acids: CASSLRPSGSPLHF. The CDR3 nucleotides are TGTGCCAGCAGCTTAAGACCGTCGGGGTCACCCCTCCACTTT.

Regarding this clonotype: A much larger clone lies a single base off, so this may be a read error. The chain uses TRBV29-1 and TRBJ2-1; the D gene is possibly TRBD2 (6 bases). V lost 3 bases and J 0 bases, leaving 6 bases between the germline ends. Germline CDR1 is SQVTM and CDR2 is ANQGSEA. The CDR3 loop spans 13 amino acids. The chain's CDR3 is CSVDGSSYNEQFF. CDR3 DNA sequence: TGCAGCGTTGACGGGAGCTCCTACAATGAGCAGTTCTTC.

CDR3 sequence (DNA): TGTGCCAGCAGCCCACCTGCAGGATTTCAAGAGACCCAGTACTTC. This sequence encodes CASSPPAGFQETQYF. V and J are TRBV5-5 and TRBJ2-5; D gene ambiguous. CDR3 length equals 15 residues. The V gene's germline CDR1 is SGHKS and CDR2 YYEKEE (reference sequence). Trimming took 4 bases from V and 2 from J, leaving 15 bases between them.

This clonotype was detected a few times. The chain couples TRBV11-3 to TRBJ2-1; 11 bases fit TRBD2. Germline-derived CDR1 and CDR2 are SGHNT and YENEEA. The CDR3 sequence is 16 residues long. The trim removed 0 bases at V and 4 bases at J, leaving 2 bases unmatched. The CDR3 DNA sequence: TGTGCCAGCAGCTTAGAGTCTAGCGGGGGGTACAATGAGCAGTTCTTC. This translates into CASSLESSGGYNEQFF.

The chain recombines TRBV20-1 with TRBJ2-7; 7 bases match TRBD2. Germline loops: CDR1 DFQATT, CDR2 SNEGSKA (reference sequence). Germline trimming cut 5 bases from V and 6 bases from J; bases unmatched to any gene: 16. The CDR3 covers 15 residues. CDR3 in DNA: TGCAGTGCTCCCCTTTCTGGGAGGGGCCGGGCCGAGCAGTACTTC. Encoded protein: CSAPLSGRGRAEQYF.

This clonotype was detected ten times or more. The CDR3 nucleotides are TGTGCCAGCAGCTTAGGGGTCCCGGGTGGCAATCAGCCCCAGCATTTT. Translating gives CASSLGVPGGNQPQHF. This rearrangement joins TRBV7-2 to TRBJ1-5, with D unclear. Trimming took 1 base from V and 2 from J, leaving 12 bases between them. CDR1 is SGHTA, CDR2 FQGNSA, per germline. CDR3 length: 16 residues.

The chain has TRBV5-1 and TRBJ2-3; TRBD1 matches at 11 bases. From germline, CDR1 is SGHRS and CDR2 YFSETQ. V lost 6 bases, J lost 2 bases, and 2 bases stayed unmatched. The CDR3 length is 14 residues. CDR3 sequence (DNA): TGCGCCAGCAAAGGACAGGGGGCCACAGATACGCAGTATTTT. Amino acids: CASKGQGATDTQYF.

This clonotype was counted ten times or more. The CDR3 loop reads CASSQRVAGGPTDTQYF. The CDR3 DNA reads TGTGCCAGCAGCCAAAGAGTTGCGGGGGGTCCCACAGATACGCAGTATTTT. The V and J genes are TRBV3-1 and TRBJ2-3, with TRBD2 matching over 8 bases. The CDR3 is made up of 17 amino acids. Trimming at V came to 2 bases and at J to 2 bases, leaving 9 bases not matched to a gene. The V gene's germline CDR1 is LGHDT and CDR2 YNNKEL (reference sequence).

In its sample, this clonotype was seen a few times. The rearrangement joins TRBV4-3 to TRBJ1-1; D is unclear. Germline V gives CDR1 LGHNA, CDR2 YSLEER. The length of the CDR3 is 13 residues. Trimming stripped 0 bases from V and 3 bases from J, with 5 bases between. CDR3 in DNA: TGCGCCAGCAGCCAAGAGGCGTACACTGAAGCTTTCTTT. It encodes CASSQEAYTEAFF.